The 9 T cell receptor beta chains in this list originate from one sample, sequenced in a study of T cells after yellow fever vaccination. TCRdb processed the 5' RACE reads anew with MiXCR; each CDR3 protein has one entry. The repertoire consists of 400,000 to 450,000 distinct CDR3 sequences, with around 19% occurring once and the leading ten covering roughly a sixth. This material consisted of PBMCs, taken before the yellow fever booster vaccination. The source is a young man who received the YFV17D yellow fever vaccine.

This chain connects TRBV4-3 to TRBJ2-3, with D possibly matching TRBD2 (5 bases). This CDR3 has 16 amino acids. Trimming pared 0 bases from V and 1 base from J, leaving 11 bases between. Germline CDR1 LGHNA, CDR2 YSLEER. CDR3 in amino acids: CASSQDPGTRTDTQYF. DNA for the CDR3: TGCGCCAGCAGCCAAGATCCGGGAACTCGCACAGATACGCAGTATTTT.

This rearrangement joins TRBV6-6 to TRBJ2-1; D not resolved. The CDR3 spans 14 residues. Trimming removed 0 bases from V and 7 bases from J, with 10 bases in between. The germline V gene has CDR1 MNHNY and CDR2 SVGAGI (reference sequence). CDR3 residues: CASSYSTVGNEQFF. CDR3 coding DNA: TGTGCCAGCAGTTACTCGACGGTGGGGAATGAGCAGTTCTTC.

At least ten counts were recorded for this clonotype. The J gene is TRBJ2-7, the V gene TRBV10-3, with D hard to call. From germline, CDR1 is ENHRY and CDR2 SYGVKD. The V end was cut by 2 bases, the J end by 0 bases, with 8 bases between. CDR3 length: 14 amino acids. CDR3 region: CAISEHGSSYEQYF. Here the CDR3 DNA reads TGTGCCATCAGTGAGCATGGAAGCTCCTACGAGCAGTACTTC.

This clonotype was recorded once. The chain carries TRBV5-1 and TRBJ2-3, with D possibly matching TRBD2 (5 bases). V lost 4 bases and J lost 2, with 11 bases in between. The CDR3 sequence is 14 residues long. Germline V gene data show CDR1 as SGHRS and CDR2 as YFSETQ. The CDR3 DNA reads as TGCGCCAGCAGCAGAGGGCGCGACACAGATACGCAGTATTTT. It translates to CASSRGRDTDTQYF.

This rearrangement joins TRBV7-9 to TRBJ1-1; 8 bases are a match to TRBD1. The CDR3 is 14 amino acids. The V segment lost 5 bases and the J segment 5 bases; nucleotides outside the gene matches: 7. Germline V gene data show CDR1 as SEHNR and CDR2 as FQNEAQ (reference sequence). CDR3 region: CASSNTGGRTEAFF. The CDR3 coding sequence is TGTGCCAGCAGCAATACAGGGGGACGGACTGAAGCTTTCTTT.

This clonotype was detected only a few times. The rearrangement joins TRBV6-5 to TRBJ1-2; the D gene is possibly TRBD1 (6 bases). V lost 5 bases to trimming and J lost 4 bases, with 17 bases between them. The CDR3 has 15 residues. Germline V lookup: CDR1 MNHEY, CDR2 SVGAGI. CDR3 protein: CASSPTTGSGYGYTF. CDR3 nucleotide sequence: TGTGCCAGCAGTCCGACCACAGGGTCTGGCTATGGCTACACCTTC.

This clonotype was detected many times. This chain joins TRBV29-1 and TRBJ2-5; 7 bases line up with TRBD1. V dropped 2 bases and J dropped 3; count of bases not matched to a gene: 9. In germline, CDR1 is SQVTM, CDR2 ANQGSEA. There are 15 residues in the CDR3. This CDR3 is CSVEIMGRGKETQYF. The DNA for the CDR3 is TGCAGCGTTGAAATCATGGGCAGGGGGAAAGAGACCCAGTACTTC. Complete variable domain (other parts from reference TRBV29-1 and TRBJ2-5): SAVISQKPSRDICQRGTSLTIQCQVDSQVTMMFWYRQQPGQSLTLIATANQGSEATYESGFVIDKFPISRPNLTFSTLTVSNMSPEDSSIYLCSVEIMGRGKETQYFGPGTRLLVL.

This rearrangement joins TRBV12-3 or TRBV12-4 to TRBJ1-6; D ambiguous. The CDR3 runs to 15 residues. Trimming pared 6 bases from V and 7 bases from J, leaving 16 bases between. As DNA, the CDR3 is TGTGCCAGCAGCCCACATCGGACTGCAAATTCACCCCTCCACTTT. Translating gives CASSPHRTANSPLHF.

The J gene is TRBJ2-7, the V gene TRBV7-2; 10 bases match TRBD2. The junction had 7 bases not matched to a gene; V was cut back by 2 bases and J by 9 bases. Per the germline V gene, CDR1 is SGHTA and CDR2 is FQGNSA. The CDR3 covers 14 residues. CDR3 loop: CASSLLASGGLQYF. The CDR3 DNA sequence: TGTGCCAGCAGCTTACTGGCTAGCGGGGGTTTGCAGTACTTC.